This record looks at one TCR beta chain sequence and its context. Its antigen is not known. The junction differs from germline at one of its ends, possibly a read error. The data belong to a study of OX40 agonist ivuxolimab in advanced cancers. Study information: Enrollees could have had prior anti-PD-1, anti-PD-L1 or anti-CTLA-4 therapy, which 40% had received.

Only in-frame clones appear in the TCRdb table, and some are missing; sequencing was by immunoSEQ multiplex PCR. Altogether about 30,000 clones are present, less than 85% being singletons, with the ten largest covering around 28%. This CDR3 spans 13 amino acids. CDR1 and CDR2 (germline): SSHAT, FNYEAQ (reference sequence). At baseline, cycle 4 day 1, and cycle 7 day 1, blood was sampled. Study observations and caveats: Expanded peripheral T-cell antigen specificity went undetermined.

This TCR came from an adult with an advanced solid tumor such as melanoma, head and neck, liver or kidney cancer. The chain links TRBV7-7 to TRBJ2-3; no clear D gene. The sequenced sample was CD4+ or CD8+ T cells sorted from blood, obtained in a trial of the OX40 agonist ivuxolimab. For the CDR3, the DNA is TGTGCTAGCAGCTTAGGCATCGGCGATACGCAGTATTTT. It specifies CASSLGIGDTQYF.